The entry below gives a single T cell receptor beta chain sequence along with its context. It lacks a known antigen. No qualities accompany the bases; no much larger clone lies one base away. This record comes from a study of beta chain features in type 1 diabetes (dated by TCRdb to 2017 to 2018). At the level of the whole study: No differences in mean age, gender distribution, total cell number or subset yield were found between patients and healthy donors. In the study, TCRB repertoires of sorted circulating CD4+ T cell subsets from recently diagnosed type 1 diabetes patients were compared with those of matched healthy donors. Across all samples, 107,917,701 sorted cells were examined, and cell number per subset correlated strongly with RNA yield. Regulatory and stem cell-like memory subsets were isolated from only 8 patients and about eight healthy donors, whereas naive and central memory subsets came from all 30 or so donors. General conclusions and limits of the study: Only small numbers of individuals were included in the HLA sub-analyses, which left unresolved whether HLA type had any influence on TCRB rearrangement. Sequencing cDNA rather than genomic DNA could over-represent highly expressing activated cells, although activation and CD3 levels did not differ between groups. PCR might favor shorter templates, but patient and control samples were amplified and corrected together, so any skew would affect both groups equally. In all four CD4+ subsets, TCRB CDR3 length was moderately but significantly shorter in type 1 diabetes patients. The naive, central memory and regulatory TCRB repertoires appeared to resemble one another more closely among patients than among healthy donors. Fewer insertions and more nucleotide deletions at VDJ recombination sites were observed in patients with type 1 diabetes, implying thymic rearrangement abnormalities.

The entire isolated RNA was reverse transcribed using the High Capacity cDNA Reverse Transcription Kit, and thus expressed TCRB transcripts were sequenced. Deep immunoSEQ sequencing was performed on naive, central memory and regulatory T cell samples, with an average of roughly 3.6 million total reads per sample. Sorted cells were lysed in RLT buffer and RNA was extracted with DNase-treated RNeasy Micro or Mini kits, depending on cell number. Each cell subset was processed on its own to prevent cross-contamination, while patient and healthy donor samples were processed together. The immunoSEQ multiplex PCR was used to amplify TCRB sequences from cDNA, generating 87-bp fragments that spanned the CDR3 region. Sequencing of the amplicons was done on the Illumina HiSeq platform. Regarding the original processing steps: Synthetic template baselines were used to correct PCR bias computationally, reads within Hamming distance 2 were collapsed, and singletons that could not be merged were discarded. By aligning reads against IMGT, V, D and J genes, CDR3 length, and insertions or deletions at six rearrangement sites were assigned. Within each subset, clonotype counts were normalized to the number of sorted cells before true diversity and Gini coefficients were calculated with the tcR R package. The overlap coefficient, calculated on TCRB nucleotide sequences, was used to measure repertoire sharing. Out-of-frame TCRB sequences from naive cells were analyzed to stand in for the pre-selection repertoire. The table was pulled from immuneACCESS by TCRdb, which kept in-frame rearrangements only. Such tables lose some clones; where checked, under half of the loss comes from unresolved V genes, and the rest has no known cause. The V and J calls and clone size are taken from that table; D and trimming were inferred from the DNA. Here the sample has about 360,000 clones; roughly 12% occur a single time. Together, the top ten hold more than 0.015% of the sample.

Cut back by 6 bases and 0 bases, the V and J ends lie 17 bases apart. The CDR3 numbers 16 residues from cysteine through phenylalanine. Just the 48-base CDR3 DNA is kept, in frame starting at base 1. The germline V gene (reference sequence) gives CDR1 as GTSNPN and CDR2 as SVGIG. Each donor gave one peripheral blood draw, about 100 mL on average, collected into heparinised tubes. A BD FACSAria II and a panel including CD45RO, CCR7, CD25, CD127, CD95 and CD27 were used to sort naive, central memory, regulatory and stem cell-like memory CD4+ T cells. A purity above 95% was achieved for all sorted populations. PBMCs were isolated right away by Lymphoprep density gradient centrifugation and were stained directly, without culture. Samples were stained and sorted in pairs, with one healthy donor and one patient per experiment, so that batch effects were minimized.

This receptor was taken from a man aged 18 to 29 in good health. The sample was naive CD4+ T cells from blood. The cell subset or site label corresponds to: true naive CD4+ T cells. Recombination linked TRBV30 to TRBJ2-2, with TRBD2 perhaps the D gene, on 6 matching bases. Here the CDR3 is given as CACHPGLATNTGELFF. The sequenced DNA is TGTGCCTGCCACCCAGGCCTAGCGACGAACACCGGGGAGCTGTTTTTT. The CDR3 plus the reference TRBV30 and TRBJ2-2 genes for the other parts give the full variable domain: SQTIHQWPATLVQPVGSPLSLECTVEGTSNPNLYWYRQAAGRGLQLLFYSVGIGQISSEVPQNLSASRPQDRQFILSSKKLLLSDSGFYLCACHPGLATNTGELFFGEGSRLTVL.